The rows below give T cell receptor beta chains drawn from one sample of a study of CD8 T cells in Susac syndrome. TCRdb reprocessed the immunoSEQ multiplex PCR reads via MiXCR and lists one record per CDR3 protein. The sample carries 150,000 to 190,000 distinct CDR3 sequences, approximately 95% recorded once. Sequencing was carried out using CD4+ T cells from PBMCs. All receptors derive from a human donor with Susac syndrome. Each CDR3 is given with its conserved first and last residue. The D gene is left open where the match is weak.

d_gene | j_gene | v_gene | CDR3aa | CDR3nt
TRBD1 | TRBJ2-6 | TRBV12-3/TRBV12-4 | CASTDRTEFKSGANVLTF | TGTGCCAGCACGGACAGGACAGAGTTTAAATCCGGGGCCAACGTCCTGACTTTC
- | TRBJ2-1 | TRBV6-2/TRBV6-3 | CASSYSPDNEQFF | TGTGCCAGCAGTTACTCGCCCGACAATGAGCAGTTCTTC
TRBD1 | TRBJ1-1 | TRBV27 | CASSAGQGLNTEAFF | TGTGCCAGCAGTGCTGGACAGGGACTGAACACTGAAGCTTTCTTT
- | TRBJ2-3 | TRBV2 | CASSPGGDTQYF | TGTGCCAGCAGCCCCGGTGGAGATACGCAGTATTTT
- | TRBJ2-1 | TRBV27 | CASSSTGGAYNEQFF | TGTGCCAGCAGCTCAACAGGGGGGGCCTACAATGAGCAGTTCTTC
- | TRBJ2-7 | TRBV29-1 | CSVEGTVPGEQYF | TGCAGCGTTGAAGGGACAGTCCCCGGCGAGCAGTACTTC
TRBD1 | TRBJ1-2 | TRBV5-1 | CASSLDRTGGYTF | TGCGCCAGCAGCTTGGACAGGACAGGAGGCTACACCTTC
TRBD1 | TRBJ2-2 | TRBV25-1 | CASSGRQGNTGELFF | TGTGCCAGCAGTGGGAGACAGGGGAACACCGGGGAGCTGTTTTTT
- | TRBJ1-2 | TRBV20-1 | CSARGTYGYTF | TGCAGTGCTAGGGGTACCTATGGCTACACCTTC
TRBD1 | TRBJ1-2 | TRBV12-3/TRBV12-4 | CASSPGTGNGYTF | TGTGCCAGCAGTCCCGGGACAGGGAATGGCTACACCTTC
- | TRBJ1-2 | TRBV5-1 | CASTRDGNYGYTF | TGCGCCAGCACAAGGGACGGCAACTATGGCTACACCTTC